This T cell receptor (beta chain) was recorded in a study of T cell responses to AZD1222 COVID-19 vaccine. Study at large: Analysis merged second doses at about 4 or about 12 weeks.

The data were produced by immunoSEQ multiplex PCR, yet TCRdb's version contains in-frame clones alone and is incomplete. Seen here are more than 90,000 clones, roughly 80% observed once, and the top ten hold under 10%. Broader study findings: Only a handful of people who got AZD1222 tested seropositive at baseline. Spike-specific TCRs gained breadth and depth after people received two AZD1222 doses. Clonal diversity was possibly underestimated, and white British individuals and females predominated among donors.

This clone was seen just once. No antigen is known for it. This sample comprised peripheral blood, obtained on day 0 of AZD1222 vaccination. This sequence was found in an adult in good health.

For the CDR3, the DNA is TGTGCCAGCAGTCGGACAGGGGCGGCCTATGGCTACACCTTC. Protein sequence: CASSRTGAAYGYTF. The chain joins TRBV6-5 to TRBJ1-2; TRBD1 aligns across 9 bases. The germline gives CDR1 MNHEY, CDR2 SVGAGI. The CDR3 is 14 amino acids. Trimming removed 5 bases from V and 4 bases from J; junction bases left unmatched: 5.